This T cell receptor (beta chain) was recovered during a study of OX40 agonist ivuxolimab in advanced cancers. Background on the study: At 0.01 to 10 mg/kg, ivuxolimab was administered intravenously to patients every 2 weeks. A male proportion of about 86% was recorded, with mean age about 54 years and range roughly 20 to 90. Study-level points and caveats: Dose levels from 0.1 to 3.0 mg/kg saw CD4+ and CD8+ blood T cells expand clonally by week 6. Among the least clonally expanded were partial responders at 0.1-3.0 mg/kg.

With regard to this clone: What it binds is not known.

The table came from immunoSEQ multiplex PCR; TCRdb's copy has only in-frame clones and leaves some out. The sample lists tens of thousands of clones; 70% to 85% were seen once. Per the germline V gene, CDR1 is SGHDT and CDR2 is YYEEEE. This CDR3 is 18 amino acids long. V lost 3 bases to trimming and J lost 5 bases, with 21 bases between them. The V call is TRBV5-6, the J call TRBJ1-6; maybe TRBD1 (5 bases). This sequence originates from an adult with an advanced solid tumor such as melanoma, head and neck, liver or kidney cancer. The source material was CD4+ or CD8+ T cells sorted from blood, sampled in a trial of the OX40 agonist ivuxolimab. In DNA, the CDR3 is TGTGCCAGCAGCTATTCCGGGACGTCCCTCCTCCATAATTCACCCCTCCACTTT. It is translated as CASSYSGTSLLHNSPLHF.